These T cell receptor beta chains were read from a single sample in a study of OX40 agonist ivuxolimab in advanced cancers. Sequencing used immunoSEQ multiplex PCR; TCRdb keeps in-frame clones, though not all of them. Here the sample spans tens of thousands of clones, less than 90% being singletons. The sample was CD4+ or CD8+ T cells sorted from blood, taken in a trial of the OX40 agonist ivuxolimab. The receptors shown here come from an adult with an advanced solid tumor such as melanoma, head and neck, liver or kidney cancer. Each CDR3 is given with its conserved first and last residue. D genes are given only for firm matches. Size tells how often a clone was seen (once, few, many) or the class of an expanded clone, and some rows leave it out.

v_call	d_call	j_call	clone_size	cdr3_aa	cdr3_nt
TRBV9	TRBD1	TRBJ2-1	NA	CASSVTGTVGNEQFF	TGTGCCAGCAGCGTTACCGGGACAGTCGGTAATGAGCAGTTCTTC
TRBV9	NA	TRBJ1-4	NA	CASSPRGSTNEKLFF	TGTGCCAGCAGCCCCCGGGGGTCGACTAATGAAAAACTGTTTTTT
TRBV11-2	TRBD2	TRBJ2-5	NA	CASSFRGGETQYF	TGTGCCAGCAGCTTTCGGGGGGGCGAGACCCAGTACTTC
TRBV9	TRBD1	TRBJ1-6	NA	CASSVAGDRRLYNSPLHF	TGTGCCAGCAGCGTAGCTGGGGACAGGAGACTCTATAATTCACCCCTCCACTTT
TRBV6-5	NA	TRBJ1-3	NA	CASSYGNRVSGNTIYF	TGTGCCAGCAGTTACGGAAACAGGGTTTCTGGAAACACCATATATTTT
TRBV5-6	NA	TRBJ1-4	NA	CASSARAANGEKLFF	TGTGCCAGCAGCGCCCGGGCCGCCAATGGGGAAAAACTGTTTTTT
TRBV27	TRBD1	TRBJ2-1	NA	CASSFPTGSNEQFF	TGTGCCAGCAGTTTCCCGACAGGGAGCAATGAGCAGTTCTTC
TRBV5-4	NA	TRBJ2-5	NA	CASKETGVETQYF	TGTGCCAGCAAGGAGACGGGGGTTGAGACCCAGTACTTC
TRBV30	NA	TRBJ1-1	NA	CAWSPGNTEAFF	TGTGCCTGGAGTCCGGGGAACACTGAAGCTTTCTTT
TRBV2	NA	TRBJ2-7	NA	CASRRNEQYF	TGTGCCAGCAGGAGGAACGAGCAGTACTTC
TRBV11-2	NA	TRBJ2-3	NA	CASTRLRGGRTDTQYF	TGTGCCAGCACACGATTAAGGGGGGGCCGCACAGATACGCAGTATTTT
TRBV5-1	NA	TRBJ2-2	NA	CASQGLTGLIAGELFF	TGCGCCAGCCAGGGACTTACAGGGTTGATAGCCGGGGAGCTGTTTTTT
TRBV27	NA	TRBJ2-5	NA	CASSLWPGETQYF	TGTGCCAGCAGTTTATGGCCGGGGGAGACCCAGTACTTC
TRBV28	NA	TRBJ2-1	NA	CASSPNYLGRNEQFF	TGTGCCAGCAGTCCCAACTACTTAGGTCGGAATGAGCAGTTCTTC
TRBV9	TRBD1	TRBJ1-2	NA	CASSPDRARYGYTF	TGTGCCAGCAGCCCCGACAGGGCCAGGTATGGCTACACCTTC
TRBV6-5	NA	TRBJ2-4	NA	CASRPVLQPIQYF	TGTGCCAGCAGACCAGTCCTTCAGCCCATTCAGTACTTC
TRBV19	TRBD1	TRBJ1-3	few	CASSITGAVSGNTIYF	TGTGCCAGTAGTATAACAGGGGCTGTCTCTGGAAACACCATATATTTT
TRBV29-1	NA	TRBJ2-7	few	CSVVGDGYEQYF	TGCAGCGTTGTAGGGGACGGGTACGAGCAGTACTTC
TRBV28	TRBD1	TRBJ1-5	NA	CASSLPGQGASNQPQHF	TGTGCCAGCAGTTTACCGGGACAGGGGGCAAGCAATCAGCCCCAGCATTTT
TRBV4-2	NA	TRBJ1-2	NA	CASSHLGGGGYTF	TGTGCCAGCAGCCATTTAGGTGGGGGTGGCTACACCTTC
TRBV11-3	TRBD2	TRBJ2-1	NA	CASSLGTSGGYNEQFF	TGTGCCAGCAGCTTGGGGACTAGCGGGGGTTACAATGAGCAGTTCTTC
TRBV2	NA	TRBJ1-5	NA	CASSEGRASNQPQHF	TGTGCCAGCAGTGAAGGGCGGGCGAGCAATCAGCCCCAGCATTTT
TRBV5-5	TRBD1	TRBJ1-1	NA	CASSPNTGGTEAFF	TGTGCCAGCAGCCCTAACACAGGGGGGACTGAAGCTTTCTTT
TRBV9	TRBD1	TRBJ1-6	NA	CASSVETGGSPLHF	TGTGCCAGCAGCGTAGAAACAGGGGGCTCACCCCTCCACTTT
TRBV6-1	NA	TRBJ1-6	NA	CASSDGDNSPLHF	TGTGCCAGCAGTGACGGGGACAATTCACCCCTCCACTTT
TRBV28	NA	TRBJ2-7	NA	CASRGGPAYEQYF	TGTGCCAGCAGGGGGGGACCAGCCTACGAGCAGTACTTC
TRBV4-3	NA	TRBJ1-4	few	CASSPGQFNEKLFF	TGCGCCAGCAGTCCTGGACAGTTTAATGAAAAACTGTTTTTT
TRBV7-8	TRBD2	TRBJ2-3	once	CASSPSQLAGGIDTQYF	TGTGCCAGCAGCCCCAGTCAGCTAGCGGGGGGTATAGATACGCAGTATTTT
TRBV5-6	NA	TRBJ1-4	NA	CASSLIGSNEKLFF	TGTGCCAGCAGCTTGATCGGATCTAATGAAAAACTGTTTTTT
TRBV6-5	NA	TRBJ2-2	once	CASTPIQDTGELFF	TGTGCCAGCACCCCGATTCAGGACACCGGGGAGCTGTTTTTT
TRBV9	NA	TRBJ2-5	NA	CASSAYQETQYF	TGTGCCAGCAGCGCATACCAAGAGACCCAGTACTTC
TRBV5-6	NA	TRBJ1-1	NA	CASSLTVSSGAFF	TGTGCCAGCAGCTTGACCGTTAGTTCTGGGGCTTTCTTT
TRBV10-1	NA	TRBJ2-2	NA	CASSEGLAGELFF	TGCGCCAGCAGTGAAGGGTTGGCCGGGGAGCTGTTTTTT
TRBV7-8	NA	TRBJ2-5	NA	CASATGQLRGEETQYF	TGTGCCAGCGCTACGGGGCAACTCCGAGGGGAAGAGACCCAGTACTTC
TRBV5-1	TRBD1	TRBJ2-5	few	CASSFYGQGGETQYF	TGCGCCAGCAGCTTCTACGGACAGGGAGGTGAGACCCAGTACTTC
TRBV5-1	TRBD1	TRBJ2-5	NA	CASSLGQAGLETQYF	TGCGCCAGCAGCTTAGGACAGGCAGGATTAGAGACCCAGTACTTC
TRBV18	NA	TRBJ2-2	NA	CASSPSDRSLGTGELFF	TGTGCCAGCTCCCCCAGCGACCGGAGTTTGGGCACCGGGGAGCTGTTTTTT
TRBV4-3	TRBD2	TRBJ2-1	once	CASSQGDYSEQFF	TGCGCCAGCAGCCAAGGGGACTACTCTGAGCAGTTCTTC
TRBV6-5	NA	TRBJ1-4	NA	CASSYRREEKLFF	TGTGCCAGCAGTTACAGGAGAGAGGAAAAACTGTTTTTT
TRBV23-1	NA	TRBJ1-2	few	CASSPLSYGYTF	TGCGCCAGCAGTCCCCTATCGTATGGCTACACCTTC
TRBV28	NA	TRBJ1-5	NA	CASSPPGRSNQPQHF	TGTGCCAGCAGTCCCCCTGGGCGGAGCAATCAGCCCCAGCATTTT
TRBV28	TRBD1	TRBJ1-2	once	CANSDREGGYTF	TGTGCCAACTCGGACAGGGAAGGGGGCTACACCTTC
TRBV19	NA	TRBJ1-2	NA	CASRSESGYGYTF	TGTGCCAGTAGATCGGAGAGCGGCTATGGCTACACCTTC
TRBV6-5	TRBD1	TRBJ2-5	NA	CASYKGQGEETQYF	TGTGCCAGCTACAAGGGACAGGGGGAAGAGACCCAGTACTTC
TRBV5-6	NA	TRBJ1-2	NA	CASSPGYSYGYTF	TGTGCCAGCAGCCCGGGGTACAGCTATGGCTACACCTTC
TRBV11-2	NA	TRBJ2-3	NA	CASSQTQRSTDTQYF	TGTGCCAGCAGCCAGACCCAAAGAAGCACAGATACGCAGTATTTT
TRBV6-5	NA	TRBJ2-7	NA	CASRRSMGNYEQYF	TGTGCCAGCAGGCGTTCGATGGGGAACTACGAGCAGTACTTC
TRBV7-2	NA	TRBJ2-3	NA	CASSLSSDTQYF	TGTGCCAGCAGCTTAAGTTCAGATACGCAGTATTTT
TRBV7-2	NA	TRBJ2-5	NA	CASSRGTHETQYF	TGTGCCAGCAGCCGTGGGACACACGAGACCCAGTACTTC
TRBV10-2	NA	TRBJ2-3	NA	CASQPLTDTQYF	TGCGCCAGTCAACCACTCACAGATACGCAGTATTTT
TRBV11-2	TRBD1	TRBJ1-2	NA	CASSDRTGAYGYTF	TGTGCCAGCAGCGATCGGACAGGTGCCTATGGCTACACCTTC